This T cell receptor beta chain was observed in a study of graft-versus-host responses after intestinal transplantation. Study outcomes and limitations: Allograft clonal ratios (graft-versus-host to host-versus-graft) were high in patients who had graft-donor T cell macrochimerism. Recipient marrow harbored GvH clones, some of which surfaced first in ileum or blood.

Some clones are missing from TCRdb's copy, which holds only in-frame ones; the method was immunoSEQ multiplex PCR. The sample lists about 39,000 clones; about 93% were seen once. As to this clone: Antigen unknown.

This receptor was identified in a human donor who was the organ donor for an intestinal transplant. The sample in question was unstimulated CD8+ T cells sorted from spleen or lymph node cells, obtained before transplant.

The CDR3 is CASSLSGRWAETQYF. CDR3 in DNA: TGTGCCAGCAGCCTTAGCGGGAGGTGGGCGGAGACCCAGTACTTC. The chain couples TRBV9 to TRBJ2-5; 10 bases match TRBD2. Germline CDR1 is SGDLS and CDR2 is YYNGEE. V shed 4 bases and J 5 bases; nucleotides not matched to a gene: 8. The CDR3 is made up of 15 amino acids.